This T cell receptor beta chain was obtained from a study of response to subunit inactivated influenza vaccine. TCRdb re-analysed the RT-PCR reads in MiXCR, keeping a single row per CDR3 protein. The repertoire consists of 750,000 to 850,000 distinct CDR3 sequences, with under 20% occurring once and the leading ten covering 9.5% to 13%. Study results and caveats: The authors put forward the suggestion that each seasonal influenza vaccination may bring in only a limited number of new T cells.

To note about this clonotype: Its antigen remains unknown.

V was cut by 3 bases and J by 3 bases, with 7 bases left in between. CDR3 length: 13 amino acids. Germline CDR1 is SGHTA and CDR2 is FQGNSA. Sequencing used PBMCs from blood, obtained around 5 days after vaccination. V and J are TRBV7-2 and TRBJ2-3, with unresolved D. This receptor was identified in a man in his forties or fifties who received an inactivated influenza vaccine. As DNA, the CDR3 is TGTGCCAGCAGCTTTTTAGTTACAGATACGCAGTATTTT. Its protein is CASSFLVTDTQYF.